Each of the 8 T cell receptor beta chains below was sequenced from the same sample in a study of shared clonotypes between healthy human individuals. CD45RO-negative cells were positively selected for CCR7, leaving out terminally differentiated effector memory CD45RA+ cells. TCRdb's table, derived via immunoSEQ multiplex PCR, lists solely in-frame clones and lacks some. The table includes around 1,900,000 clones, roughly 93% detected once. Input material: naive CD8+ T cells from PBMCs. Receptors originate from a man younger than 30 in good health. Some clones in this sample may be carry-over from other donors' samples.

The sample holds one count of this clone. J is TRBJ2-7 and V is TRBV4-3; TRBD2 matches 10 bases. The CDR3 extends over 16 amino acids. CDR1 and CDR2 from the germline V gene are LGHNA and YSLEER. Trimming took 1 base from V and 3 from J; bases not matched to a gene: 6. The CDR3 sequence is CASSQGTAGGRYEQYF. CDR3 bases: TGCGCCAGCAGCCAAGGAACAGCGGGAGGGCGCTACGAGCAGTACTTC.

As for this clone: Additional DNA sequences in this sample encode the identical CDR3. The chain uses TRBV7-3 and TRBJ2-3; 12 positions match TRBD2. Germline V gene data show CDR1 as SGHTA and CDR2 as FQGTGA. V shed 5 bases, J shed 4 bases, and the junction held 4 bases outside the gene matches. This CDR3 is 15 amino acids long. CDR3 sequence: CASSPLAGGSDTQYF. CDR3 nucleotide sequence: TGTGCCAGCAGCCCGCTAGCGGGAGGGTCAGATACGCAGTATTTT.

This rearrangement joins TRBV9 to TRBJ2-1, with D perhaps matching TRBD2 (6 bases). The germline CDR1 and CDR2 sequences are SGDLS and YYNGEE. There are 14 residues in the CDR3. Trimming stripped 3 bases from V and 6 bases from J, with 13 bases between. CDR3 in amino acids: CASSENPGVNEQFF. CDR3 nucleotides: TGTGCCAGCAGCGAAAACCCGGGGGTCAATGAGCAGTTCTTC.

The J gene is TRBJ2-7, the V gene TRBV5-8; 8 bases are shared with TRBD2. The CDR3 spans 16 residues. V was clipped by 0 bases and J by 2 bases; unmatched bases: 7. CDR1 and CDR2 (germline): SGHTS, YDEGEE. CDR3 DNA sequence: TGTGCCAGCAGCTTGGCCGGAGAGCGGGAGACCTACGAGCAGTACTTC. This gives the protein CASSLAGERETYEQYF.

CDR3 region: CASSHYRGLGNTIYF. The DNA for the CDR3 is TGTGCCAGCAGCCACTACAGGGGGCTTGGAAACACCATATATTTT. The chain combines TRBV7-9 with TRBJ1-3, with TRBD1 matching 9 bases. The V and J ends lost 5 bases and 3 bases, in that order; junction bases with no gene match: 5. The CDR3 runs to 15 residues. Per germline, CDR1 SEHNR and CDR2 FQNEAQ (reference sequence).

The chain uses TRBV4-2 and TRBJ2-7, with D possibly matching TRBD2 (5 bases). CDR1 LGHNA and CDR2 YNFKEQ come from the germline V gene. V was cut by 4 bases and J by 0 bases, with 13 bases left in between. The CDR3 has 15 residues. The CDR3 reads CASSPLPGSSYEQYF. In DNA form, the CDR3 reads TGTGCCAGCAGCCCCCTACCGGGGAGCTCCTACGAGCAGTACTTC.

V gene TRBV6-5 combines with J gene TRBJ2-7, with TRBD1 matching 7 bases. This CDR3 has 14 residues. J lost 7 bases, V lost 4 bases, and 10 bases had no gene match. CDR1 is MNHEY, CDR2 SVGAGI, per germline. CDR3 amino acids: CASSFVRQGWEQYF. The CDR3 bases are TGTGCCAGCAGTTTCGTAAGACAGGGTTGGGAGCAGTACTTC.

This clone was seen just once. The chain has TRBV9 and TRBJ1-3, with TRBD1 as a possible D gene (6 bases). CDR3 length: 14 amino acids. The germline gives CDR1 SGDLS, CDR2 YYNGEE. V was shortened by 2 bases and J by 8 bases, with 14 bases between the two germline ends. The chain's CDR3 is CASSVRGFGDTIYF. In DNA form, the CDR3 reads TGTGCCAGCAGCGTGAGGGGGTTCGGAGACACCATATATTTT.